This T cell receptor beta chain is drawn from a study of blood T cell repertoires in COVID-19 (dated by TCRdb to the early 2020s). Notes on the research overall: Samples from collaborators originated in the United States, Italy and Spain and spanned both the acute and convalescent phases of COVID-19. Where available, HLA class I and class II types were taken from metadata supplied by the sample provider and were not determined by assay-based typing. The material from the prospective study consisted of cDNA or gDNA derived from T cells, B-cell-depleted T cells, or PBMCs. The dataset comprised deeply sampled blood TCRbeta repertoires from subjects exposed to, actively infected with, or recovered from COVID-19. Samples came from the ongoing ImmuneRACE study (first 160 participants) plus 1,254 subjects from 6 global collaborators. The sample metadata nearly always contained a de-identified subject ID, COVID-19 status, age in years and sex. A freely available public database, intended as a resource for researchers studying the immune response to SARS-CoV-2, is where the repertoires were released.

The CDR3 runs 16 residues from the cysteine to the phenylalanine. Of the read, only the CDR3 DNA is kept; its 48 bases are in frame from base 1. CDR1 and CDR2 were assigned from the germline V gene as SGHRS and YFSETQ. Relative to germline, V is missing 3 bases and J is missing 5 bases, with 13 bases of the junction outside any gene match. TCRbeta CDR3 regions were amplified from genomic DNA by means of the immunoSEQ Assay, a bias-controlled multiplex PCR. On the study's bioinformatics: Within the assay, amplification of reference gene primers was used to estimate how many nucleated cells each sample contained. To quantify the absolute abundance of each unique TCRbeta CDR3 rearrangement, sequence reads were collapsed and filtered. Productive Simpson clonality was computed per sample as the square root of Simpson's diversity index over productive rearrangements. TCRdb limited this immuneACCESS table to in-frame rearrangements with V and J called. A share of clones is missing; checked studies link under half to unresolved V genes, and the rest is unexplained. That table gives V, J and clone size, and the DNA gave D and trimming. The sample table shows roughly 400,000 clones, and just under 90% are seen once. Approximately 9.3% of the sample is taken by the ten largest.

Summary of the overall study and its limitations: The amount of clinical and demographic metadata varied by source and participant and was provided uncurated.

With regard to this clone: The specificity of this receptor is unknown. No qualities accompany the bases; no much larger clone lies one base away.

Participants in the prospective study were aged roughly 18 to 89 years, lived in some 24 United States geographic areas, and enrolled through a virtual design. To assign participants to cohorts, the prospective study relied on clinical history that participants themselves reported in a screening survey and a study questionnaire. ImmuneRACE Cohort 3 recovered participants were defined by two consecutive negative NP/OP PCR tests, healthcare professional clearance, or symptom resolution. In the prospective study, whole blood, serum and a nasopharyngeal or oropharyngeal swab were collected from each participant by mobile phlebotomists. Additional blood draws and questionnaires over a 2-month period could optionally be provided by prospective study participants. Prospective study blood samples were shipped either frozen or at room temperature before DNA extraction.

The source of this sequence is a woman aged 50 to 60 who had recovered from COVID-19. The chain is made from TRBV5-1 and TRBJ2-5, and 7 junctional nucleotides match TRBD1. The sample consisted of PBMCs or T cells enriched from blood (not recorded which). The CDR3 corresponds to CASSSSTGRQGETQYF. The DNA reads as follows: TGCGCCAGCAGCTCTTCGACAGGGCGGCAGGGGGAGACCCAGTACTTC.